The 28 T cell receptor beta chains below all came from one sample that was sequenced in a study of CD8 T cells in ankylosing spondylitis. TCRdb analysed the 5' RACE reads with MiXCR anew, one entry per CDR3 protein. Of roughly 40,000 distinct CDR3 sequences detected, roughly 11% appear once; the ten largest clones hold around 1.4%. Sequenced: blood, either unsorted or a sorted T cell fraction (not recorded which). These TCRs come from a male donor with ankylosing spondylitis or in good health (not recorded which).

This clonotype has ten or more counts. The chain couples TRBV20-1 to TRBJ1-5, with D maybe TRBD1 (5 bases). Germline assignment: CDR1 DFQATT and CDR2 SNEGSKA (reference sequence). The length of the CDR3 is 13 residues. The V and J ends lost 3 bases and 2 bases respectively, with 8 bases between them. The CDR3 bases are TGCAGTGCTAGTAGGGGTGGCAATCAGCCCCAGCATTTT. This encodes CSASRGGNQPQHF.

V gene TRBV7-2 combines with J gene TRBJ2-7, with 9 bases matching TRBD1. The CDR3 loop spans 13 amino acids. Germline values: CDR1 SGHTA, CDR2 FQGNSA. Germline trimming cut 3 bases from V and 5 bases from J; bases unmatched to any gene: 2. The CDR3 DNA follows: TGTGCCAGCAGCTTCGACAGGGGGAACGAGCAGTACTTC. This translates into CASSFDRGNEQYF.

This clonotype occurred many times. The rearrangement links TRBV15 to TRBJ1-2; TRBD1 is a possible D gene (5 bases). Germline V gene lookup returns CDR1 LNHNV and CDR2 YYDKDF (reference sequence). Trimming removed 0 bases at V and 5 bases at J, with 13 bases between. This CDR3 comprises 15 residues. CDR3 sequence reads: CATSRDTGRGYGYTF. The CDR3 region has the DNA TGTGCCACCAGCAGAGATACAGGAAGAGGGTATGGCTACACCTTC. The variable domain in full, completed from reference TRBV15 and TRBJ1-2, reads DAMVIQNPRYQVTQFGKPVTLSCSQTLNHNVMYWYQQKSSQAPKLLFHYYDKDFNNEADTPDNFQSRRPNTSFCFLDIRSPGLGDTAMYLCATSRDTGRGYGYTFGSGTRLTVV.

This clonotype occurred many times. The V gene is TRBV24-1, the J gene TRBJ2-5; tentatively, D is TRBD1 (6 bases). The CDR3 runs 16 residues. V was pared by 1 base and J by 1 base, with 12 bases between. In germline, CDR1 is KGHDR, CDR2 SFDVKD. In DNA form, the CDR3 reads TGTGCCACCAGTGATTTCAGGGGTGGAGGCCAAGAGACCCAGTACTTC. Protein sequence: CATSDFRGGGQETQYF.

Relative to its sample, this clonotype is medium-sized (0.01 to 0.1%). The chain employs TRBV5-1 and TRBJ1-6, with D uncertain. Germline lookup yields CDR1 SGHRS and CDR2 YFSETQ. The CDR3 loop spans 13 amino acids. Trimming took off 4 bases at V and 4 bases at J, with 6 bases between the two ends. The CDR3 loop reads CASSPDYNSPLHF. The CDR3 region has the DNA TGCGCCAGCAGCCCGGATTATAATTCACCCCTCCACTTT.

In this sample, this clonotype turned up many times. This rearrangement joins TRBV20-1 to TRBJ2-5; D gene uncertain. CDR1 and CDR2 (germline): DFQATT, SNEGSKA (reference sequence). Trimming pared 6 bases from V and 6 bases from J, leaving 14 bases between. There are 12 residues in the CDR3. The CDR3 DNA is TGCAGTGCCCCCGAGGCCCAGAAGACCCAGTACTTC. Protein sequence: CSAPEAQKTQYF.

This clonotype was detected ten times or more. V is TRBV2 and J is TRBJ2-3; D may be TRBD1 (6 bases). The CDR3 is made up of 12 amino acids. Per germline, CDR1 SNHLY and CDR2 FYNNEI. V lost 10 bases and J lost 2, with 10 bases in between. The CDR3 sequence is CATRGNTDTQYF. DNA of the CDR3: TGTGCCACCAGGGGTAACACAGATACGCAGTATTTT.

This clonotype was seen only a few times. This chain connects TRBV7-7 to TRBJ1-2; maybe TRBD1 (6 bases). The V and J ends lost 5 bases and 1 base respectively, with 14 bases between them. CDR3 length: 15 amino acids. CDR1 and CDR2 from the germline V gene are SSHAT and FNYEAQ (reference sequence). Here the CDR3 reads CASSHGDKNNYGYTF. The CDR3 DNA follows: TGTGCCAGCAGCCATGGGGACAAGAATAACTATGGCTACACCTTC.

This clonotype was observed many times. The J gene is TRBJ1-1, the V gene TRBV25-1, with D tentatively TRBD1 (5 bases). Germline CDR1 and CDR2: MGHDK and SYGVNS. V shed 4 bases and J shed 1 base, with 10 bases lying between them. The CDR3 has 14 amino acids. The CDR3 sequence: CASSGRTPNTEAFF. DNA of the CDR3: TGTGCCAGCAGTGGCCGGACACCGAACACTGAAGCTTTCTTT.

This sequence joins TRBV7-6 and TRBJ1-2, with D perhaps TRBD1 (5 bases). Germline CDR1 reads SGHVS; CDR2 reads FNYEAQ. The germline V and J ends were trimmed by 4 bases and 6 bases, with 15 bases remaining between them. The CDR3 loop spans 14 amino acids. CDR3 coding DNA: TGTGCCAGCAGCTCCCGCGGGGCAACCAATGGCTACACCTTC. Its translation is CASSSRGATNGYTF. Together with reference TRBV7-6 and TRBJ1-2, the CDR3 gives the full variable domain: GAGVSQSPRYKVTKRGQDVALRCDPISGHVSLYWYRQALGQGPEFLTYFNYEAQQDKSGLPNDRFSAERPEGSISTLTIQRTEQRDSAMYRCASSSRGATNGYTFGSGTRLTVV.

This clonotype was recorded at least ten times. The chain has TRBV12-3 or TRBV12-4 and TRBJ2-7, with D possibly being TRBD2 (7 bases). The CDR3 is 12 amino acids. V was cut by 8 bases and J by 4 bases, with 12 bases left in between. The CDR3 nucleotides are TGTGCCAGCGGGGGGGGCCCGTACGAGCAGTACTTC. Protein product: CASGGGPYEQYF.

This clonotype has more than one count but fewer than ten. The rearrangement joins TRBV7-9 to TRBJ2-7; 8 bases align to TRBD2. The CDR3 loop spans 16 amino acids. Trimming at V came to 2 bases and at J to 2 bases, leaving 8 bases not matched to a gene. The germline V gene encodes CDR1 SEHNR and CDR2 FQNEAQ (reference sequence). The DNA for the CDR3 is TGTGCCAGCAGCTTATTTGGCGGGGGGTCCCCCTACGAGCAGTACTTC. Its translation: CASSLFGGGSPYEQYF.

V gene TRBV6-5 combines with J gene TRBJ1-1; D unclear. This CDR3 is 14 amino acids long. Deletions cut 2 bases from V and 0 bases from J, with 7 bases between. Germline V lookup: CDR1 MNHEY, CDR2 SVGAGI. The CDR3 region is CASSYGQVNTEAFF. DNA for the CDR3: TGTGCCAGCAGTTACGGGCAGGTGAACACTGAAGCTTTCTTT.

This clonotype was seen ten or more times. V usage is TRBV5-4 and J usage is TRBJ1-2, with D maybe TRBD1 (5 bases). V gave up 2 bases and J gave up 3 bases, with 17 bases separating them. CDR1 is SGHNT and CDR2 is YYREEE in the germline V gene (reference sequence). The CDR3 totals 16 residues. This CDR3 reads CASSLRDPRGYYGYTF. CDR3 DNA sequence: TGTGCCAGCAGCTTACGGGACCCCCGAGGGTACTATGGCTACACCTTC.

In its sample, this clonotype was seen a few times. This chain uses TRBV20-1 with TRBJ1-1; TRBD1 might be the D (6 bases). The CDR3 extends over 14 amino acids. Between the trimmed V and J ends, which lost 3 bases and 8 bases, there was a span of 19 bases. Looked up from germline, CDR1 is DFQATT and CDR2 is SNEGSKA (reference sequence). The CDR3 DNA reads TGCAGTGCTAGGAGATTTACAGGGCTGACCGAAGCTTTCTTT. The encoded protein is CSARRFTGLTEAFF.

This clonotype showed up many times. The chain combines TRBV5-1 with TRBJ2-7; D perhaps matches TRBD1 (5 bases). This CDR3 contains 14 residues. Trimming shortened V by 4 bases and J by 7 bases, and 18 bases separated the two germline ends. The germline V gene has CDR1 SGHRS and CDR2 YFSETQ. This CDR3 reads CASSLSGAAGEQYF. CDR3 nucleotide sequence: TGCGCCAGCAGCCTCAGTGGGGCCGCCGGGGAGCAGTACTTC.

This clonotype was seen more than once but under ten times. This chain uses TRBV12-3 or TRBV12-4 with TRBJ2-7; weak D call: TRBD2 (5 bases). The V end lost 4 bases, the J end lost 1 base, and 11 bases lay between the germline ends. The CDR3 extends over 14 amino acids. CDR3 coding DNA: TGTGCCAGCAGTTCCGGGGATTTTTCCTACGAGCAGTACTTC. Its translation: CASSSGDFSYEQYF.

This clonotype was found many times. A junction end diverges from the germline sequence, so it may reflect a read error. This chain uses TRBV5-1 with TRBJ1-1; tentatively, D is TRBD1 (5 bases). This CDR3 is 13 amino acids long. Germline V gene sequence: CDR1 SGHRS, CDR2 YFSETQ. For the CDR3, the DNA is TGCGCCAGCAGCCCGGGACCGGAGAACACTGAAGCTTTT. Translated: CASSPGPENTEAF.

This clonotype came up many times. The chain uses TRBV30 and TRBJ2-3; D is possibly TRBD1 (5 bases). Germline V gene data show CDR1 as GTSNPN and CDR2 as SVGIG (reference sequence). The CDR3 runs 13 residues. V lost 4 bases and J lost 6, with 14 bases in between. CDR3 sequence (DNA): TGTGCCTGGACAGGGCTTCGGTGGGATACGCAGTATTTT. Translation: CAWTGLRWDTQYF.

Concerning this clonotype: The junction does not match germline at one end; this may be a read error. The rearrangement joins TRBV5-8 to TRBJ2-7; unclear D gene. CDR3 length: 13 residues. The germline V gene encodes CDR1 SGHTS and CDR2 YDEGEE. The CDR3 here is CAISPGSRYEQYF. In DNA form, the CDR3 reads TGTGCCATCAGCCCCGGGTCTCGGTACGAGCAGTACTTC.

In this sample, this clonotype turned up many times. The V call is TRBV5-1, the J call TRBJ2-2; either TRBD1 or TRBD2 may fit D (5 bases each). V was shortened by 2 bases and J by 5 bases, with 13 bases between the two germline ends. The CDR3 sequence is 15 residues long. The V gene's germline CDR1 is SGHRS and CDR2 YFSETQ. CDR3 residues: CASSLGTDKTGELFF. The CDR3, as DNA: TGCGCCAGCAGCTTAGGGACCGACAAGACCGGGGAGCTGTTTTTT.

This clonotype was seen more than once but under ten times. This chain connects TRBV19 to TRBJ2-1, with 10 bases lining up with TRBD2. After removal of 4 bases from V and 6 bases from J, the junction contained 9 bases not matched to a gene. CDR1 is LNHDA, CDR2 SQIVND, per germline (reference sequence). The CDR3 sequence is 16 residues long. The CDR3 loop is CASSTLGAGGVNEQFF. DNA of the CDR3: TGTGCCAGTAGTACCCTTGGAGCGGGGGGGGTCAATGAGCAGTTCTTC.

This CDR3 is CASSLGLLSGANVLTF. DNA of the CDR3: TGTGCCAGCAGCTTGGGACTCCTCTCTGGGGCCAACGTCCTGACTTTC. The chain combines TRBV7-9 with TRBJ2-6, with D maybe TRBD2 (6 bases). The V gene's germline CDR1 is SEHNR and CDR2 FQNEAQ (reference sequence). V was cut by 3 bases and J by 0 bases, with 9 bases left in between. This CDR3 has 16 residues.

This clonotype was observed many times. The rearrangement joins TRBV5-1 to TRBJ1-3, with D uncertain. CDR1 SGHRS and CDR2 YFSETQ come from the germline V gene. V lost 0 bases and J 2 bases, leaving 9 bases between the germline ends. The CDR3 runs 15 residues. The CDR3 is CASSLAISTGNTIYF. As DNA, the CDR3 is TGCGCCAGCAGCTTGGCCATCAGCACTGGAAACACCATATATTTT.

This clonotype occurred a few times. The chain carries TRBV5-1 and TRBJ2-2; 9 nucleotides align to TRBD1. Trimming removed 4 bases from V and 2 bases from J; junction bases left unmatched: 3. Germline V gene data show CDR1 as SGHRS and CDR2 as YFSETQ. This CDR3 region has 15 residues. The CDR3 bases are TGCGCCAGCAGCCGGACAGGGGCAAACACCGGGGAGCTGTTTTTT. Translated: CASSRTGANTGELFF.

The CDR3, as DNA: TGTGCCAGCAGTTTACTCTCAGGGGGCACCAATCAGCCCCAGCATTTT. Protein product: CASSLLSGGTNQPQHF. The V call is TRBV28, the J call TRBJ1-5, with TRBD1 matching over 8 bases. Germline V gives CDR1 MDHEN, CDR2 SYDVKM. This CDR3 region has 16 residues. V was pared by 2 bases and J by 3 bases, with 6 bases of the junction left unmatched. The whole variable domain, remainder taken from reference TRBV28 and TRBJ1-5, is DVKVTQSSRYLVKRTGEKVFLECVQDMDHENMFWYRQDPGLGLRLIYFSYDVKMKEKGDIPEGYSVSREKKERFSLILESASTNQTSMYLCASSLLSGGTNQPQHFGDGTRLSIL.

This clonotype was seen ten or more times. The J gene is TRBJ2-7, the V gene TRBV20-1; a weak D match, TRBD2 (6 bases). The CDR3 covers 13 residues. The germline CDR1 and CDR2 sequences are DFQATT and SNEGSKA (reference sequence). The CDR3 sequence: CSGGKGQRYEQYF. The CDR3 bases are TGCAGCGGAGGGAAGGGGCAAAGGTACGAGCAGTACTTC.

This clonotype was seen ten or more times. This chain connects TRBV12-3 or TRBV12-4 to TRBJ2-1; possibly TRBD2 for D (6 bases). Trimming removed 7 bases at V and 7 bases at J, with 23 bases between. The CDR3 extends over 16 amino acids. DNA for the CDR3: TGTGCCAGCACCCCGCGGCCGGCTAGCGTGAGGAATGAGCAGTTCTTC. Protein product: CASTPRPASVRNEQFF.